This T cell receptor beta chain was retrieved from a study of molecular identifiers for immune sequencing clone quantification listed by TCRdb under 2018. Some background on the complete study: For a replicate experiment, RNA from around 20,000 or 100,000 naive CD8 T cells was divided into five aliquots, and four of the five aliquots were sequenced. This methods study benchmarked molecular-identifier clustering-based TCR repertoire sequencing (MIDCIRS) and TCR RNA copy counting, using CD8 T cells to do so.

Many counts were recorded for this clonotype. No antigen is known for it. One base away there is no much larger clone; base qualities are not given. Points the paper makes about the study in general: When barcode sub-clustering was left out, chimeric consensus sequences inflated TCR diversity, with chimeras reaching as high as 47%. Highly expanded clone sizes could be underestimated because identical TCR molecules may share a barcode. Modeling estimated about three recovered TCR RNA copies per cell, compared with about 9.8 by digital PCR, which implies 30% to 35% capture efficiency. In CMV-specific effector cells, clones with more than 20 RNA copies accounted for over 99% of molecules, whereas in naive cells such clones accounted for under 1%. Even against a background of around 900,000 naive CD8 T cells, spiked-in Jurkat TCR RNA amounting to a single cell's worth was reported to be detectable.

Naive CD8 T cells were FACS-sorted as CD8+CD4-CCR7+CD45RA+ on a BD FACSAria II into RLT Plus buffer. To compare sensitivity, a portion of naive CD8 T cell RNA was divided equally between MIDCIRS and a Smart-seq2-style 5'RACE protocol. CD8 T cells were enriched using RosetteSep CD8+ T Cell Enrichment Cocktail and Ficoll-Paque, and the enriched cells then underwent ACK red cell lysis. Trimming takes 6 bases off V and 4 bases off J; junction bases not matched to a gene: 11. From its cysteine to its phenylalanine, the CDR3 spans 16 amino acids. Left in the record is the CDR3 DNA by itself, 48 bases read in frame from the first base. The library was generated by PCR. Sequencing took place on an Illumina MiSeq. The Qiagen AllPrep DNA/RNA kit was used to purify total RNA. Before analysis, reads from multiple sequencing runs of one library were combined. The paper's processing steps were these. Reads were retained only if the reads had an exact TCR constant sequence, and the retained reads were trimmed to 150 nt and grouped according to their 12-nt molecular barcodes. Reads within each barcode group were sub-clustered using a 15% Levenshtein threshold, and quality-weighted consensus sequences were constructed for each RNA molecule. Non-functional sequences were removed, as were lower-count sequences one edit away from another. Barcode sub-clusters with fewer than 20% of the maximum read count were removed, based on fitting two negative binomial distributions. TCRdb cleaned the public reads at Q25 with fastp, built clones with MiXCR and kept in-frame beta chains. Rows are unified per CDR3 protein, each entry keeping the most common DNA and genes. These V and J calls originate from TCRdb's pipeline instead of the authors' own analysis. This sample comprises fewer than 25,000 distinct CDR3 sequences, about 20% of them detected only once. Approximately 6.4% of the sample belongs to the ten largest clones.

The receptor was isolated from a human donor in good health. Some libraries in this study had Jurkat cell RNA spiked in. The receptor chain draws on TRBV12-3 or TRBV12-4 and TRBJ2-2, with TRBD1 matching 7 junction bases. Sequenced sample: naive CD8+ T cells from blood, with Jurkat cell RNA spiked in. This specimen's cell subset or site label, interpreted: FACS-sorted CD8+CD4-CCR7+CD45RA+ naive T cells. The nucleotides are TGTGCCAGCAGCTTTCTTAGACAGGGTGGCACCGGGGAGCTGTTTTTT. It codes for CASSFLRQGGTGELFF.